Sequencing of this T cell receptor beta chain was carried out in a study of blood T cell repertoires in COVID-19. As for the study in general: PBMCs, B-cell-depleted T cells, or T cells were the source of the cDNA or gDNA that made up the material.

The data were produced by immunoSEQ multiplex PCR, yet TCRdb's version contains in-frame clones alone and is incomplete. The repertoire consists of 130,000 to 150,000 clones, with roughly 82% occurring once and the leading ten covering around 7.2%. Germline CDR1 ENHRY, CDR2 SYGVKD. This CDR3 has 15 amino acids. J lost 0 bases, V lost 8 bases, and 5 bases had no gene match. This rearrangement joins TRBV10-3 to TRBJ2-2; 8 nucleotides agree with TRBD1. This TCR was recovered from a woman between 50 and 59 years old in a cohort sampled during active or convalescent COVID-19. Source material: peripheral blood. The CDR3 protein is CAIYRGVANTGELFF. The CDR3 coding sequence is TGTGCCATCTACAGGGGGGTGGCGAACACCGGGGAGCTGTTTTTT.